Listed below are T cell receptor beta chains from one sample, sequenced in a study of identical twins. TCRdb ran MiXCR on the 5' RACE reads and lists one entry per CDR3 protein. The sample lists more than 600,000 distinct CDR3 sequences; about 20% were seen once. These data were also filed under a second study, of T cells expressing NK-cell markers.

The sample taken for sequencing was PBMCs. The receptors shown here come from a woman aged 18-35 years in good health. Each CDR3 is given with its conserved first and last residue. A D gene is named only where the DNA matches it firmly. Expanded clones are given a class, and other clones once, few, many or no size at all.

>-|TRBV20-1|TRBJ1-2|few
TGCAGTGCTAGCCCACACGTTGGAGTTGGCTACACCTTC
CSASPHVGVGYTF
>-|TRBV3-1|TRBJ2-7|few
TGTGCCAGCAGCCAAGAATCCCCCGGGGAGCAGTACTTC
CASSQESPGEQYF
>-|TRBV10-3|TRBJ2-7|-
TGTGCCATCAGACACAATACCACGTCCTACGAGCAGTACTTC
CAIRHNTTSYEQYF
>-|TRBV19|TRBJ2-1|few
TGTGCCAGTAGTATAGACGGATCCTACAATGAGCAGTTCTTC
CASSIDGSYNEQFF
>TRBD2|TRBV29-1|TRBJ2-7|many
TGCAGCGCTCGAAGCCCAGCGGGAAAATACGAGCAGTACTTC
CSARSPAGKYEQYF
>TRBD2|TRBV15|TRBJ2-7|few
TGTGCCACCTCACCCGGGACTAAGTACTACGAGCAGTACTTC
CATSPGTKYYEQYF
>TRBD1|TRBV20-1|TRBJ1-1|few
TGCAGTGCTACCGGGACAGGGGGCGGCGCTGAAGCTTTCTTT
CSATGTGGGAEAFF
>TRBD2|TRBV6-1|TRBJ2-7|-
TGTGCCAGCAGCCCGGGACTAGCGGGACTAAATGGCGAGCAGTACTTC
CASSPGLAGLNGEQYF
>-|TRBV10-3|TRBJ2-5|few
TGTGCCATCAGTGAGTCGGGAATAAGAGAGACCCAGTACTTC
CAISESGIRETQYF
>TRBD1|TRBV12-5|TRBJ1-1|-
TGTGCTAGTGGTACGGGACAGGGCAACACTGAAGCTTTCTTT
CASGTGQGNTEAFF
>-|TRBV29-1|TRBJ1-1|few
TGCAGCGTTGATTACAGGAGAAACACTGAAGCTTTCTTT
CSVDYRRNTEAFF
>-|TRBV3-1|TRBJ1-2|-
TGTGCCAGCAGCCAGGATTACCTAGGGATCGGTGGCTACACCTTC
CASSQDYLGIGGYTF
>TRBD1|TRBV5-1|TRBJ1-2|-
TGCGCCAGCAGCGCGGACAGGGGCTACACCTTC
CASSADRGYTF
>-|TRBV12-3/TRBV12-4|TRBJ2-4|few
TGTGCCAGCAGTTCAGGCTCCGGCATTCAGTACTTC
CASSSGSGIQYF
>TRBD2|TRBV18|TRBJ2-3|-
TGTGCCAGCTCACACACCGGGACTAGCAGCACAGATACGCAGTATTTT
CASSHTGTSSTDTQYF
>TRBD2|TRBV20-1|TRBJ2-7|-
TGCAGTGCTAGTCCTAAAACGCGCGGGGGTTTCTCCTACGAGCAGTACTTC
CSASPKTRGGFSYEQYF
>-|TRBV3-1|TRBJ2-3|-
TGTGCCAGCAGCCAAGATACCGGGTCTCCGCAGTATTTT
CASSQDTGSPQYF
>-|TRBV4-2|TRBJ2-1|few
TGTGCCAGCAGCCAAGATCACAGGGAGGTGCATGAGCAGTTCTTC
CASSQDHREVHEQFF
>-|TRBV5-1|TRBJ1-2|-
TGCGCCAGCACGGACGGAGGGGGTGGAAGCTACACCTTC
CASTDGGGGSYTF
>TRBD2|TRBV7-2|TRBJ2-1|few
TGTGCCAGCAGCTTATCCAGCGGGGATAACAATGAGCAGTTCTTC
CASSLSSGDNNEQFF
>-|TRBV11-3|TRBJ1-1|-
TGTGCCATCAGAAGCGCAGCCGGGAACACTGAAGCTTTCTTT
CAIRSAAGNTEAFF
>TRBD2|TRBV6-2/TRBV6-3|TRBJ2-7|-
TGTGCCAGCACCCTAGCGGGAGTCTACGAGCAGTACTTC
CASTLAGVYEQYF
>-|TRBV7-9|TRBJ1-1|-
TGTGCCAGCAGCCGACCTCAGGGAGAGGGGAGCACTGAAGCTTTCTTT
CASSRPQGEGSTEAFF
>-|TRBV12-3/TRBV12-4|TRBJ2-7|-
TGTGCCAGCAGTTTACTGGGGGGGCTCGACGAGCAGTACTTC
CASSLLGGLDEQYF
>TRBD2|TRBV7-2|TRBJ2-7|few
TGTGCCAGCACTCCGCGGGGGGAGTCCTCCGAGCAGTACTTC
CASTPRGESSEQYF
>-|TRBV5-1|TRBJ2-3|few
TGCGCCAGCAGCTTGGGGACAGAGGCAGATACGCAGTATTTT
CASSLGTEADTQYF
>-|TRBV7-2|TRBJ2-5|-
TGTGCCAGCAGCTTATACGGCCAAGGAAGCCAGTACTTC
CASSLYGQGSQYF
>TRBD1|TRBV29-1|TRBJ2-7|few
TGCAGCGTGACGAGACAGGGAACCTACGAGCAGTACTTC
CSVTRQGTYEQYF
>-|TRBV7-9|TRBJ2-3|few
TGTGCCAGCAGGGTCGGAGGAGATACGCAGTATTTT
CASRVGGDTQYF
>-|TRBV7-9|TRBJ2-4|-
TGTGCCAGCAGCTTATTCGCAGGGGAAAACATTCAGTACTTC
CASSLFAGENIQYF
>-|TRBV12-3/TRBV12-4|TRBJ1-2|many
TGTGCCAGCAGTTTAGCCTGGGGCGGCTACACCTTC
CASSLAWGGYTF
>TRBD2|TRBV5-1|TRBJ2-1|few
TGCGCCAGCAGCCAAACTAGCGGGGGGGTGTCTGAGCAGTTCTTC
CASSQTSGGVSEQFF
>-|TRBV9|TRBJ2-2|few
TGTGCCAGCGGGTTAGGGGTGACCGGGGAGCTGTTTTTT
CASGLGVTGELFF
>TRBD1|TRBV6-1|TRBJ2-5|-
TGTGCCAGCAAAGGACAGGGCTGGGAGACCCAGTACTTC
CASKGQGWETQYF
>-|TRBV9|TRBJ1-4|-
TGCGCCAGCAGCGCCGGTGGGTTTGCAACTAATGAAAAACTGTTTTTT
CASSAGGFATNEKLFF
>-|TRBV6-5|TRBJ2-1|-
TGTGCCAGCAGTTACTCATCCGGTAATGAGCAGTTCTTC
CASSYSSGNEQFF
>TRBD2|TRBV5-1|TRBJ2-2|-
TGCGCCAGCAGCTTAGGTGGACTAGCGGGATACACCGGGGAGCTGTTTTTT
CASSLGGLAGYTGELFF
>-|TRBV5-1|TRBJ2-2|few
TGCGCCAGCAGTATACAGGCGAACACCGGGGAGCTGTTTTTT
CASSIQANTGELFF
>-|TRBV7-9|TRBJ1-2|-
TGTGCCAGCAGCCCCCCGGGGGAAGGACTTACTAACTATGGCTACACCTTC
CASSPPGEGLTNYGYTF
>-|TRBV20-1|TRBJ2-2|few
TGCAGTGCTAACAGGCCGGGGGGGGAGCTGTTTTTT
CSANRPGGELFF
>TRBD1|TRBV6-1|TRBJ2-4|few
TGTGCCAGCAGTACCCACAGGGGTGCGAAAAACATTCAGTACTTC
CASSTHRGAKNIQYF
>TRBD1|TRBV7-8|TRBJ2-7|-
TGTGCCAGCAGCTTAAGGGACAGGGGTGTATACGAGCAGTACTTC
CASSLRDRGVYEQYF
>-|TRBV15|TRBJ1-1|-
TGTGCCACCAGTCTGAAATTGAACACTGAAGCTTTCTTT
CATSLKLNTEAFF
>-|TRBV11-2|TRBJ2-1|few
TGTGCCAGCAGCCTAGTCGCAGCCCCGGGGGATAATGAGCAGTTCTTC
CASSLVAAPGDNEQFF
>-|TRBV7-2|TRBJ2-5|-
TGTGCCAGCAGCTTAGCGCGTCCGGGATGGGAGACCCAGTACTTC
CASSLARPGWETQYF
>-|TRBV5-1|TRBJ2-6|-
TGCGCCAGCAGCTTGGCAGGAACCTCCTCTGGGGCCAACGTCCTGACTTTC
CASSLAGTSSGANVLTF
>TRBD1|TRBV6-2/TRBV6-3|TRBJ2-5|-
TGTGCCAGCAACCCCTGGACAGGGAAAAAAGAGACCCAGTACTTC
CASNPWTGKKETQYF
>TRBD1|TRBV10-2|TRBJ2-7|few
TGCGCCAGCAAAGACAGGGGGCTCTACGAGCAGTACTTC
CASKDRGLYEQYF
>TRBD1|TRBV3-1|TRBJ2-1|many
TGTGCCAGCAGCAGGACAGGGGATGAGCAGTTCTTC
CASSRTGDEQFF
>-|TRBV12-3/TRBV12-4|TRBJ2-5|few
TGTGCCAGCAGGAGCCGGGACCTACTCGTCCAAGAGACCCAGTACTTC
CASRSRDLLVQETQYF
>-|TRBV6-2/TRBV6-3|TRBJ2-1|-
TGTGCCAGCTCCAACGATGAGCAGTTCTTC
CASSNDEQFF
>-|TRBV12-3/TRBV12-4|TRBJ2-7|-
TGTGCCAGCAGTCAACAGGTCCTTTCGGACGAGCAGTACTTC
CASSQQVLSDEQYF
>-|TRBV5-1|TRBJ2-5|few
TGCGCCAGCATGGTGGAACTAGCTAACTGGGAGACCCAGTACTTC
CASMVELANWETQYF
>TRBD2|TRBV3-1|TRBJ2-1|-
TGTGCCAGCAGCCAAGAGACTCTAGCGGGCCTTTACAATGAGCAGTTCTTC
CASSQETLAGLYNEQFF
>TRBD2|TRBV7-9|TRBJ2-3|-
TGTGCCAGCAGCCCACGACGGGGAGAAGCGGGAGGTGATACGCAGTATTTT
CASSPRRGEAGGDTQYF
>-|TRBV7-9|TRBJ1-1|-
TGTGCCAGCAGCCCCCGGAGCAGGGGTGACACTGAAGCTTTCTTT
CASSPRSRGDTEAFF